The present T cell receptor beta chain was sequenced within a study of cytomegalovirus exposure and HLA in healthy donors. Whole-study results and caveats: Per a prior analysis, the majority of TCR beta V segments were productive roughly 87% or roughly 30% of the time.

PCR employed 60 Vbeta and 13 Jbeta primers. Produced via immunoSEQ multiplex PCR; TCRdb's table is partial and in-frame only. Counted here are some 140,000 clones, approximately 85% occurring once; the ten biggest clones make up about 8.1%. Per the germline V gene, CDR1 is SGDLS and CDR2 is YYNGEE. V was clipped by 0 bases and J by 2 bases; unmatched bases: 5. CDR3 length: 16 amino acids. Worth noting for this clone: Antigen unknown.

This clonotype was sampled from a woman between 50 and 59 years old in good health and CMV-seropositive. The material sequenced was PBMCs. This chain connects TRBV9 to TRBJ2-1, with TRBD2 identical over 7 bases. CDR3 sequence (DNA): TGTGCCAGCAGCGTAGATCTCGCGGGGGCCTACAATGAGCAGTTCTTC. Its protein is CASSVDLAGAYNEQFF. The entire variable domain, with the rest obtained from reference TRBV9 and TRBJ2-1, is as follows: DSGVTQTPKHLITATGQRVTLRCSPRSGDLSVYWYQQSLDQGLQFLIQYYNGEERAKGNILERFSAQQFPDLHSELNLSSLELGDSALYFCASSVDLAGAYNEQFFGPGTRLTVL.